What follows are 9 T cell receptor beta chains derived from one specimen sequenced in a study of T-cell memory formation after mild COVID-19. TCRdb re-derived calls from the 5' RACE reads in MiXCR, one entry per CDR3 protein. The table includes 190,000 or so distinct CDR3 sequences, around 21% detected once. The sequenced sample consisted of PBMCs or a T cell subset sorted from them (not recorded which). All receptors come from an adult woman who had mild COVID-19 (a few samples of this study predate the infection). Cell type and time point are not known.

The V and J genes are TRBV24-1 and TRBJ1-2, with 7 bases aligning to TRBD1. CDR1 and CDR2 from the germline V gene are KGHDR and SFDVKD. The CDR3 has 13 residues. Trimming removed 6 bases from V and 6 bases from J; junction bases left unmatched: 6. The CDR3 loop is CATSSGQWNGYTF. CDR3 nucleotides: TGTGCCACCAGTTCGGGACAGTGGAATGGCTACACCTTC.

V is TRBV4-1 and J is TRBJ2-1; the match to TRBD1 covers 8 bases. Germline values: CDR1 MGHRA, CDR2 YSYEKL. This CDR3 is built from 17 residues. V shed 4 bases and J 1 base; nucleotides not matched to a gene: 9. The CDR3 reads CASSPQGTGESYNEQFF. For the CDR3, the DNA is TGCGCCAGCAGCCCACAGGGGACAGGAGAATCCTACAATGAGCAGTTCTTC.

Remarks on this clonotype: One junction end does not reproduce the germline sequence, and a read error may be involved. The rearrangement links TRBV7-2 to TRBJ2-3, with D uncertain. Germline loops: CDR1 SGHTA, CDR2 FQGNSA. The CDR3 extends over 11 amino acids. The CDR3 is CASSFQDAQYF. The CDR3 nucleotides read TGTGCCAGCAGCTTCCAAGATGCGCAGTATTTT. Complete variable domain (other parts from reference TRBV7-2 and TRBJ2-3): GAGVSQSPSNKVTEKGKDVELRCDPISGHTALYWYRQSLGQGLEFLIYFQGNSAPDKSGLPSDRFSAERTGGSVSTLTIQRTQQEDSAVYLCASSFQDAQYFGPGTRLTVL.

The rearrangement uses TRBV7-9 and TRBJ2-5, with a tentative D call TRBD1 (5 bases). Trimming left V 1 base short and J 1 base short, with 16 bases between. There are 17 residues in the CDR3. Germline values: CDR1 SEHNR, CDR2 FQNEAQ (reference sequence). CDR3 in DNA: TGTGCCAGCAGCTTAGACAATATACAGGAATCCCAAGAGACCCAGTACTTC. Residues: CASSLDNIQESQETQYF.

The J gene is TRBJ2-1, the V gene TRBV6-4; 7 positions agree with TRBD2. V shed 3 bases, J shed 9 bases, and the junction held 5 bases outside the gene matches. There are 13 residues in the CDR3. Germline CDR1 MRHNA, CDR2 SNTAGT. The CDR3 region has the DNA TGTGCCAGCAGTGATTCGGGGGAGGGTGAGCAGTTCTTC. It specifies CASSDSGEGEQFF.

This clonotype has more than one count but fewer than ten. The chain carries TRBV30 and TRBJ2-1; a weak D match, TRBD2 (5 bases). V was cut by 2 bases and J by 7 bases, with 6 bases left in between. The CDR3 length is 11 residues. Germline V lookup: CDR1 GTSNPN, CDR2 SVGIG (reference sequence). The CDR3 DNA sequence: TGTGCCTGGAGTACGGGGAATGAGCAGTTCTTC. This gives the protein CAWSTGNEQFF.

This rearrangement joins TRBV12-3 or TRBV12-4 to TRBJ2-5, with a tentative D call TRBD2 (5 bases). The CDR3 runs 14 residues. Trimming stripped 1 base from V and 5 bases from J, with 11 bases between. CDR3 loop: CASSLEGTRETQYF. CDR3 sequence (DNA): TGTGCCAGCAGTTTAGAGGGCACTAGGGAGACCCAGTACTTC.

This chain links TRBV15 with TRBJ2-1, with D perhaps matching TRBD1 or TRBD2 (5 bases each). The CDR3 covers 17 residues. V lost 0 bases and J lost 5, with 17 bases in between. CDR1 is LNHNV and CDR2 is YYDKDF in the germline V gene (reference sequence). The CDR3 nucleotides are TGTGCCACCAGCAGAGATTGGGACCCGCCCCGGAACAATGAGCAGTTCTTC. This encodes CATSRDWDPPRNNEQFF.

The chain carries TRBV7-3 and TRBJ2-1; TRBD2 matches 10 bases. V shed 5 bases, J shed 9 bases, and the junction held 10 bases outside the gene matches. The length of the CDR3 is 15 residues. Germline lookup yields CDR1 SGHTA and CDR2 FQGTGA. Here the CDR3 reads CASSPDLAGVSEQFF. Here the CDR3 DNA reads TGTGCCAGCAGCCCGGACCTAGCGGGAGTTTCTGAGCAGTTCTTC.